These 32 T cell receptor beta chains originate from one sample sequenced in a study of cytomegalovirus exposure and HLA in healthy donors. Generated by immunoSEQ multiplex PCR, the TCRdb table keeps only in-frame clones and is missing some. This sample has roughly 150,000 clones, with roughly 80% found just once. The sequenced sample was PBMCs. The receptors originated from a man aged 25-45 years in good health and CMV-seropositive.

The V gene is TRBV27, the J gene TRBJ1-2; the D gene is possibly TRBD1 (6 bases). The CDR3 has 18 amino acids. The ends were cut back, 6 bases at V and 0 bases at J, with 23 bases in the middle. Germline CDR1 reads MNHEY; CDR2 reads SMNVEV (reference sequence). The CDR3 is CASSPLGAGLLANYGYTF. Written as DNA, the CDR3 is TGTGCCAGCAGCCCTCTGGGGGCCGGGTTGTTAGCTAACTATGGCTACACCTTC.

This clone was seen only a few times. The V gene is TRBV29-1, the J gene TRBJ1-2; the match to TRBD1 covers 11 bases. With V trimmed by 6 bases and J by 3 bases, 6 bases remained unmatched. CDR1 is SQVTM, CDR2 ANQGSEA, per germline. This CDR3 contains 14 residues. DNA of the CDR3: TGCAGCGTCGCCGGGACAGGGGGTGACTATGGCTACACCTTC. This sequence encodes CSVAGTGGDYGYTF.

The chain carries TRBV19 and TRBJ2-2; possibly TRBD2 for D (5 bases). Germline V CDR1 and CDR2: LNHDA, SQIVND (reference sequence). The V gene lost 2 bases and the J gene lost 0 bases, with 10 bases spanning the gap. This CDR3 is 16 amino acids long. Here the CDR3 reads CASSIKRLANTGELFF. The CDR3, as DNA: TGTGCCAGTAGTATAAAGCGGCTGGCGAACACCGGGGAGCTGTTTTTT.

The chain carries TRBV7-8 and TRBJ1-3, with no clear D. V lost 5 bases and J 4 bases, leaving 21 bases between the germline ends. Germline V lookup: CDR1 SGHVS, CDR2 FQNEAQ. The CDR3 extends over 17 amino acids. CDR3 sequence reads: CASSLPRLPSQGNTIYF. For the CDR3, the DNA is TGTGCCAGCAGCCTACCTCGACTCCCTTCGCAAGGAAACACCATATATTTT.

J is TRBJ2-7 and V is TRBV9; possible D gene TRBD1, 5 bases. The CDR3 is 14 amino acids. Germline loops: CDR1 SGDLS, CDR2 YYNGEE. V dropped 0 bases and J dropped 3 bases, with 10 bases sitting between them. CDR3 nucleotides: TGTGCCAGCAGCGTAGTTGGTGACAGCTACGAGCAGTACTTC. Translating it yields CASSVVGDSYEQYF.

The gene calls are TRBV5-6 and TRBJ2-7; D is perhaps TRBD2 (5 bases). The CDR3 runs 15 residues. Trimming took off 6 bases at V and 0 bases at J, with 16 bases between the two ends. Germline CDR1 and CDR2: SGHDT and YYEEEE. The CDR3: CASMRGGRLSYEQYF. The CDR3 region has the DNA TGTGCCAGCATGAGAGGAGGCCGTCTCTCCTACGAGCAGTACTTC.

In nucleotides, the CDR3 is TGCAGCGTCCGCAGCGGGGGAGGCACAGATACGCAGTATTTT. The encoded protein is CSVRSGGGTDTQYF. The chain employs TRBV29-1 and TRBJ2-3; the match to TRBD2 covers 8 bases. The germline CDR1 and CDR2 sequences are SQVTM and ANQGSEA. V gave up 6 bases and J gave up 1 base; unmatched junction bases: 6. This CDR3 has 14 amino acids.

The chain employs TRBV2 and TRBJ2-7, with 8 bases matching TRBD2. V shed 2 bases and J 9 bases; nucleotides not matched to a gene: 9. Germline CDR1 is SNHLY and CDR2 is FYNNEI. The CDR3 consists of 14 residues. The CDR3 loop reads CASSEWTSLVRQYF. The CDR3 coding sequence is TGTGCCAGCAGTGAATGGACTAGCTTGGTTCGGCAGTACTTC.

The chain recombines TRBV6-4 with TRBJ2-1; 8 bases line up with TRBD1. V was pared by 2 bases and J by 8 bases, with 8 bases of the junction left unmatched. The CDR3 spans 15 residues. Germline CDR1 is MRHNA and CDR2 is SNTAGT. Here the CDR3 reads CASSDIQGAGHEQFF. In DNA form, the CDR3 reads TGTGCCAGCAGTGACATCCAGGGGGCCGGGCATGAGCAGTTCTTC.

CDR3 DNA sequence: TGTGCCAGCAGTTCCGGGACAGGGGGCTTCTATGGCTACACCTTC. It encodes CASSSGTGGFYGYTF. The V gene is TRBV6-5, the J gene TRBJ1-2, with 12 positions matching TRBD1. V lost 4 bases, J lost 4 bases, and 4 bases stayed unmatched. The length of the CDR3 is 15 residues. Germline V CDR1 and CDR2: MNHEY, SVGAGI.

The rearrangement joins TRBV19 to TRBJ2-1, with 14 positions matching TRBD2. The CDR3 totals 14 residues. The J segment lost 6 bases and the V segment lost 5 bases, leaving 0 bases of the junction unmatched. From germline, CDR1 is LNHDA and CDR2 SQIVND (reference sequence). The CDR3 spells CASSGLAGGNEQFF. The CDR3 DNA follows: TGTGCCAGTAGTGGACTAGCGGGGGGCAATGAGCAGTTCTTC.

This clone was recorded a few times. The V gene is TRBV2, the J gene TRBJ1-6; possible D gene TRBD1, 6 bases. V gave up 7 bases and J gave up 7 bases, with 14 bases separating them. Germline V gives CDR1 SNHLY, CDR2 FYNNEI. The CDR3 spans 14 residues. For the CDR3, the DNA is TGTGCCAGCACCTCAACAGGGATGAATTCACCCCTCCACTTT. Its translation: CASTSTGMNSPLHF.

This chain uses TRBV7-8 with TRBJ1-6; TRBD1 aligns across 7 bases. Unmatched junction bases numbered 9, after V lost 6 bases and J lost 7 bases. Germline CDR1 SGHVS, CDR2 FQNEAQ. The CDR3 runs 15 residues. CDR3 in amino acids: CASSLPGQSNSPLHF. The CDR3 nucleotides are TGTGCCAGCAGTTTACCGGGACAGTCAAATTCACCCCTCCACTTT.

The chain combines TRBV7-2 with TRBJ2-2; 8 bases map to TRBD2. Germline V CDR1 and CDR2: SGHTA, FQGNSA. V dropped 5 bases and J dropped 7; count of bases not matched to a gene: 6. The CDR3 spans 14 residues. The CDR3 loop is CASSPRTSRGELFF. The DNA for the CDR3 is TGTGCCAGCAGCCCCCGGACTAGCCGCGGGGAGCTGTTTTTT. The whole variable domain, remainder taken from reference TRBV7-2 and TRBJ2-2, is GAGVSQSPSNKVTEKGKDVELRCDPISGHTALYWYRQSLGQGLEFLIYFQGNSAPDKSGLPSDRFSAERTGGSVSTLTIQRTQQEDSAVYLCASSPRTSRGELFFGEGSRLTVL.

J is TRBJ1-5 and V is TRBV19; D unclear. The CDR3 consists of 12 residues. CDR1 is LNHDA, CDR2 SQIVND, per germline (reference sequence). Trimming removed 8 bases at V and 7 bases at J, with 12 bases between. CDR3 nucleotide sequence: TGTGCCAGTCAGGCCCGAGGGCAGCCCCAGCATTTT. It specifies CASQARGQPQHF. The full variable domain, completed using reference TRBV19 and TRBJ1-5, is DGGITQSPKYLFRKEGQNVTLSCEQNLNHDAMYWYRQDPGQGLRLIYYSQIVNDFQKGDIAEGYSVSREKKESFPLTVTSAQKNPTAFYLCASQARGQPQHFGDGTRLSIL.

This clone was counted a few times. The V gene is TRBV7-9, the J gene TRBJ1-2; a weak D match, TRBD1 (5 bases). V lost 2 bases and J 3 bases, leaving 13 bases between the germline ends. CDR1 and CDR2 (germline): SEHNR, FQNEAQ (reference sequence). This CDR3 spans 15 amino acids. CDR3 nucleotide sequence: TGTGCCAGCAGCTTATCCGGACAACAATACTATGGCTACACCTTC. Amino acids: CASSLSGQQYYGYTF.

This chain connects TRBV2 to TRBJ2-1; D is possibly TRBD2 (6 bases). The CDR3 sequence is 15 residues long. The germline gives CDR1 SNHLY, CDR2 FYNNEI. V dropped 1 base and J dropped 6 bases, with 13 bases sitting between them. CDR3 sequence: CASSEGTGVLNEQFF. CDR3 bases: TGTGCCAGCAGTGAAGGAACGGGGGTCCTCAATGAGCAGTTCTTC.

This clone was seen a single time. The rearrangement links TRBV2 to TRBJ2-3; 8 bases map to TRBD2. V trimming: 5 bases; J trimming: 5 bases; junction bases outside the gene matches: 9. The CDR3 is 15 amino acids. Germline V gene sequence: CDR1 SNHLY, CDR2 FYNNEI. Written as DNA, the CDR3 is TGTGCCAGCAGTAGAGCGGGAGCCATCGGAGATACGCAGTATTTT. Amino acid sequence: CASSRAGAIGDTQYF.

V and J are TRBV7-2 and TRBJ2-5; 8 bases line up with TRBD1. Germline values: CDR1 SGHTA, CDR2 FQGNSA. This CDR3 has 15 amino acids. V was clipped by 1 base and J by 3 bases; unmatched bases: 4. This CDR3 reads CASSLGGQGEETQYF. The CDR3 nucleotides read TGTGCCAGCAGCTTAGGCGGACAGGGAGAAGAGACCCAGTACTTC.

The gene calls are TRBV7-7 and TRBJ2-3; TRBD2 matches at 7 bases. The CDR3 is 16 residues long. Trimming at V came to 1 base and at J to 2 bases, leaving 6 bases not matched to a gene. Germline loops: CDR1 SSHAT, CDR2 FNYEAQ (reference sequence). The CDR3 region has the DNA TGTGCCAGCAGCTTAGGGGCGGGGGTGATCACAGATACGCAGTATTTT. Protein: CASSLGAGVITDTQYF.

The chain has TRBV6-1 and TRBJ1-4, with 10 nucleotides matching TRBD1. V lost 5 bases and J lost 5; bases outside the gene matches: 2. Germline V CDR1 and CDR2: MNHNS, SASEGT. CDR3 length equals 14 residues. The CDR3 here is CASSPGQGNEKLFF. As DNA, the CDR3 is TGTGCCAGCAGTCCGGGACAGGGGAATGAAAAACTGTTTTTT.

This chain uses TRBV25-1 with TRBJ1-6, with 12 bases lining up with TRBD1. This CDR3 is built from 18 residues. Looked up from germline, CDR1 is MGHDK and CDR2 is SYGVNS. V trimming: 3 bases; J trimming: 8 bases; junction bases outside the gene matches: 11. As DNA, the CDR3 is TGTGCCAGCAGTGACGTGAGTGGGACAGGGGGCGGTTATTCACCCCTCCACTTT. Protein product: CASSDVSGTGGGYSPLHF.

The CDR3 DNA follows: TGTGCCAGCAGGCGGGGACAGGTTCGCACAGATACGCAGTATTTT. Its protein product is CASRRGQVRTDTQYF. V and J are TRBV2 and TRBJ2-3, with TRBD1 matching 8 bases. V lost 6 bases and J lost 1; bases outside the gene matches: 6. Per germline, CDR1 SNHLY and CDR2 FYNNEI. There are 15 residues in the CDR3.

V gene TRBV29-1 combines with J gene TRBJ2-7, with 12 positions matching TRBD1. The junction had 1 base not matched to a gene; V was cut back by 6 bases and J by 1 base. This CDR3 contains 13 residues. Germline lookup yields CDR1 SQVTM and CDR2 ANQGSEA. This chain's CDR3 is CSVGQGASYEQYF. DNA of the CDR3: TGCAGCGTGGGACAGGGGGCTTCCTACGAGCAGTACTTC.

This clone was recorded once. This chain connects TRBV13 to TRBJ2-3; tentatively, D is TRBD2 (6 bases). The V gene's germline CDR1 is PRHDT and CDR2 FYEKMQ (reference sequence). The germline V and J ends were trimmed by 0 bases and 0 bases, with 13 bases remaining between them. The CDR3 covers 17 residues. The CDR3 nucleotides read TGTGCCAGCAGCTTAGGCCTCGGGAGTCTTAGCACAGATACGCAGTATTTT. Translated: CASSLGLGSLSTDTQYF.

The rearrangement joins TRBV15 to TRBJ2-7, with TRBD1 matching over 7 bases. V dropped 5 bases and J dropped 4; count of bases not matched to a gene: 11. Germline-derived CDR1 and CDR2 are LNHNV and YYDKDF (reference sequence). The CDR3 runs to 15 residues. This chain's CDR3 is CATSFPGTEGYEQYF. The CDR3 coding sequence is TGTGCCACCAGCTTCCCCGGGACAGAGGGGTACGAGCAGTACTTC.

The rearrangement joins TRBV11-2 to TRBJ1-2; D is uncertain. The germline CDR1 and CDR2 sequences are SGHAT and FQNNGV. The CDR3 covers 13 residues. V lost 6 bases to trimming and J lost 4 bases, with 12 bases between them. CDR3 DNA: TGTGCCAGCAGTTCTGACGGAGTCTATGGCTACACCTTC. As protein: CASSSDGVYGYTF.

The rearrangement joins TRBV9 to TRBJ2-3, with 9 bases lining up with TRBD1. The trim removed 4 bases at V and 2 bases at J, leaving 8 bases unmatched. The germline CDR1 and CDR2 sequences are SGDLS and YYNGEE. The CDR3 is 16 residues long. The CDR3 loop reads CASSTRTGDTTDTQYF. The CDR3 nucleotides are TGTGCCAGCAGCACCCGGACAGGGGACACCACAGATACGCAGTATTTT.

The chain couples TRBV28 to TRBJ1-1; tentative D call: TRBD1 (5 bases). From germline, CDR1 is MDHEN and CDR2 SYDVKM. This CDR3 has 16 amino acids. V lost 2 bases and J lost 3, with 16 bases in between. The CDR3, as DNA: TGTGCCAGCAGTTTAGACCCCCTGGCGGGGGACACTGAAGCTTTCTTT. As protein: CASSLDPLAGDTEAFF.

The rearrangement joins TRBV30 to TRBJ1-2; a weak D match, TRBD1 (5 bases). The germline CDR1 and CDR2 sequences are GTSNPN and SVGIG (reference sequence). This CDR3 has 14 amino acids. V lost 0 bases and J 4 bases, leaving 12 bases between the germline ends. CDR3 coding DNA: TGTGCCTGGAGTGTACAAGGGGATTCCTATGGCTACACCTTC. As protein: CAWSVQGDSYGYTF.

The V gene is TRBV28, the J gene TRBJ1-5; possibly TRBD1 for D (5 bases). Germline CDR1 and CDR2: MDHEN and SYDVKM. CDR3 length: 15 residues. V was clipped by 6 bases and J by 3 bases, with 15 bases between them. CDR3 amino acids: CASSKGADYNQPQHF. The CDR3 nucleotides are TGTGCCAGCAGCAAAGGGGCGGATTACAATCAGCCCCAGCATTTT.

V gene TRBV7-2 combines with J gene TRBJ1-4; possible D gene TRBD1, 5 bases. The germline gives CDR1 SGHTA, CDR2 FQGNSA. V was shortened by 5 bases and J by 8 bases, with 15 bases between the two germline ends. The CDR3 is made up of 14 amino acids. The CDR3: CASSRAGGTEKLFF. The CDR3 region has the DNA TGTGCCAGCAGCCGGGCGGGGGGGACGGAAAAACTGTTTTTT.